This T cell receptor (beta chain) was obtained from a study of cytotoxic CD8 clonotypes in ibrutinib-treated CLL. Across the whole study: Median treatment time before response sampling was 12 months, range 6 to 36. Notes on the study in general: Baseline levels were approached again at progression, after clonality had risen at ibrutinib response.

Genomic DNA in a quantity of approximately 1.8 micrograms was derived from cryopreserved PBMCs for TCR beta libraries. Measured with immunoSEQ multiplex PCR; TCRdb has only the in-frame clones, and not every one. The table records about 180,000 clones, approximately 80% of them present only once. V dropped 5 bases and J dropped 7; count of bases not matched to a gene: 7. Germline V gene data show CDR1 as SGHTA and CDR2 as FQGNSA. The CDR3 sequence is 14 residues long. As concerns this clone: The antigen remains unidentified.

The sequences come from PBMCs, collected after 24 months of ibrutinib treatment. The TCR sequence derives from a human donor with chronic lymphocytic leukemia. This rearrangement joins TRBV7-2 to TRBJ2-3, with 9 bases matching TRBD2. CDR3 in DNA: TGTGCCAGCAGCCCGGGACTAGCCCCAAATACGCAGTATTTT. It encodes CASSPGLAPNTQYF.